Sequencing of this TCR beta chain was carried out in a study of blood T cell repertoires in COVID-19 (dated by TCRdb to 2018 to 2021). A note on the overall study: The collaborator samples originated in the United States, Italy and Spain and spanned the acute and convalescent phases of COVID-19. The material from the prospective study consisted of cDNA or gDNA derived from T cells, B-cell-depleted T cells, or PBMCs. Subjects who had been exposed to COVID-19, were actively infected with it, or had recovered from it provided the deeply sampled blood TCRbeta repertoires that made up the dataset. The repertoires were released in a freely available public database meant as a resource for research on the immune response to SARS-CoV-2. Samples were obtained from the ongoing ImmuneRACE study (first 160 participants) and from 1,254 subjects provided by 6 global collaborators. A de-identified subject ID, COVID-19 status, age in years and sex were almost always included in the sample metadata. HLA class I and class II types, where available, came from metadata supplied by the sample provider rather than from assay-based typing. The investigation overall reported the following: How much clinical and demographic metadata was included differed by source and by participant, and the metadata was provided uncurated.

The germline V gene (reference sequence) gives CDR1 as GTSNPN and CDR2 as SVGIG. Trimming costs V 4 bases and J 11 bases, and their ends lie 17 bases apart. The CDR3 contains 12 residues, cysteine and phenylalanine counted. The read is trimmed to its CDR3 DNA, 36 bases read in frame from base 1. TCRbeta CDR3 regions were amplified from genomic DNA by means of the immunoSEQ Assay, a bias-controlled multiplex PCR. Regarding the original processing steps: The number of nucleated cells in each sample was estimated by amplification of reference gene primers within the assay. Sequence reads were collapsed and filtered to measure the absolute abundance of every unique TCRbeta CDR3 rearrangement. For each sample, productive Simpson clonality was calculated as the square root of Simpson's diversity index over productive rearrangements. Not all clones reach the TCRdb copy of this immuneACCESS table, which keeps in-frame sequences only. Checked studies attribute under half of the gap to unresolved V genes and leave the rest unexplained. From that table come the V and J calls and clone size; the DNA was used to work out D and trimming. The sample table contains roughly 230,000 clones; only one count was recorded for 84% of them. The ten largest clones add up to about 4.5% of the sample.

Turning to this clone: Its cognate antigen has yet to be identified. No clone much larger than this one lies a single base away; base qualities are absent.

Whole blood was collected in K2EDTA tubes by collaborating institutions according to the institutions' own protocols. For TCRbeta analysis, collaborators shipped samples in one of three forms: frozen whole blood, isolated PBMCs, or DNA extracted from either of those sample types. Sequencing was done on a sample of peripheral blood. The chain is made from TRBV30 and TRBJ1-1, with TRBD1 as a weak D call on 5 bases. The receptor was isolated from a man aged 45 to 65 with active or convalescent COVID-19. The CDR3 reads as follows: CAWKTLQGAAFF. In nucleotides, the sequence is TGTGCCTGGAAGACTCTTCAGGGTGCGGCTTTCTTT.